The 31 T cell receptor beta chains in this list originate from one sample, sequenced in a study of blood T cells in healthy people across ages. Primed by a sample-barcoded 5' primer and a J-beta primer mix, a second PCR proceeded for about 7 to 11 cycles. TCRdb re-derived calls from the 5' RACE reads in MiXCR, one entry per CDR3 protein. The sample has more than 700,000 distinct CDR3 sequences; more than 35% are singletons. Sequences were obtained from blood. These receptors were collected from a man older than 75 in good health.

The chain is built from TRBV29-1 and TRBJ2-1, with D possibly matching TRBD2 (6 bases). Near its end, the DNA agrees better with TRBJ2-7, so the J call may be wrong. CDR3 length: 16 amino acids. Germline V gene lookup returns CDR1 SQVTM and CDR2 ANQGSEA. CDR3 residues: CSVGEGIGGIYNEQYF. CDR3 DNA: TGCAGCGTTGGAGAGGGGATAGGAGGGATATACAATGAGCAGTACTTC.

The genes are TRBV6-5 and TRBJ2-3, with a tentative D call TRBD2 (6 bases). Germline V gene data show CDR1 as MNHEY and CDR2 as SVGAGI. Trimming removed 6 bases from V and 8 bases from J, with 12 bases in between. The CDR3 covers 12 residues. CDR3 sequence reads: CASRIKGGTQYF. CDR3 coding DNA: TGTGCCAGCAGGATAAAGGGAGGTACGCAGTATTTT.

Only a few counts were recorded for this clonotype. The chain employs TRBV20-1 and TRBJ2-1, with 7 bases aligning to TRBD1. Germline V gene lookup returns CDR1 DFQATT and CDR2 SNEGSKA (reference sequence). Unmatched junction bases numbered 8, after V lost 3 bases and J lost 3 bases. This CDR3 contains 15 residues. CDR3 in DNA: TGCAGTGCTAGTCATCCAGGGGGTTACTACAATGAGCAGTTCTTC. It encodes CSASHPGGYYNEQFF.

This clonotype was picked up a small number of times. This chain uses TRBV29-1 with TRBJ2-1, with TRBD2 matching over 9 bases. In germline, CDR1 is SQVTM, CDR2 ANQGSEA. This CDR3 is built from 15 residues. V lost 2 bases, J lost 8 bases, and 10 bases stayed unmatched. The CDR3 nucleotides read TGCAGCGTTGAACCCGCGCGCGGGAGGGCCGATGAGCAGTTCTTC. Amino acid sequence: CSVEPARGRADEQFF.

The chain couples TRBV3-1 to TRBJ2-7; 10 bases match TRBD2. Per germline, CDR1 LGHDT and CDR2 YNNKEL (reference sequence). The CDR3 contains 16 residues. V gave up 3 bases and J gave up 2 bases; unmatched junction bases: 7. Here the CDR3 reads CASSHAWGLATYEQYF. As DNA, the CDR3 is TGTGCCAGCAGCCATGCGTGGGGACTAGCGACCTACGAGCAGTACTTC.

The V and J genes are TRBV9 and TRBJ2-7, with 9 bases lining up with TRBD1. The V gene's germline CDR1 is SGDLS and CDR2 YYNGEE. CDR3 length: 15 residues. V was clipped by 6 bases and J by 4 bases; unmatched bases: 11. Here the CDR3 reads CASTPGTGSWYEQYF. CDR3 bases: TGTGCCAGCACCCCCGGGACAGGGTCATGGTACGAGCAGTACTTC. Full variable domain (rest looked up from reference TRBV9 and TRBJ2-7): DSGVTQTPKHLITATGQRVTLRCSPRSGDLSVYWYQQSLDQGLQFLIQYYNGEERAKGNILERFSAQQFPDLHSELNLSSLELGDSALYFCASTPGTGSWYEQYFGPGTRLTVT.

This clonotype appeared many times. The V gene is TRBV7-2, the J gene TRBJ2-3; D perhaps matches TRBD1 (6 bases). From germline, CDR1 is SGHTA and CDR2 FQGNSA. The germline V and J ends were trimmed by 5 bases and 4 bases, with 13 bases remaining between them. CDR3 size: 14 residues. The CDR3 protein is CASSLGGGSDTQYF. CDR3 bases: TGTGCCAGCAGCCTCGGTGGGGGCTCAGATACGCAGTATTTT.

This clonotype has just one count. The rearrangement joins TRBV6-5 to TRBJ1-1; D possibly corresponds to TRBD1 (5 bases). Trimming cost V 2 bases and J 4 bases, with 11 bases left between them. The length of the CDR3 is 14 residues. Germline-derived CDR1 and CDR2 are MNHEY and SVGAGI. The CDR3 bases are TGTGCCAGCAGTTACGGGCTTGGGACCACTGAAGCTTTCTTT. Amino acid sequence: CASSYGLGTTEAFF.

The chain couples TRBV10-3 to TRBJ2-7, with 15 bases identical to TRBD2. The J call may not be correct, given that the DNA end is closer to TRBJ2-5. CDR3 length: 17 amino acids. Per germline, CDR1 ENHRY and CDR2 SYGVKD. CDR3 nucleotide sequence: TGTGCCATCAGTGAGACCGGACTAGCGGGAGGGGAAGAGACCCAGTACTTC. This translates into CAISETGLAGGEETQYF.

This clonotype was detected ten times or more. The chain joins TRBV7-3 to TRBJ2-1; 9 bases map to TRBD2. Looked up from germline, CDR1 is SGHTA and CDR2 is FQGTGA. V was clipped by 2 bases and J by 2 bases; unmatched bases: 4. The CDR3 has 16 residues. CDR3 in amino acids: CASSLGAGGPYNEQFF. CDR3 bases: TGTGCCAGCAGCTTAGGGGCGGGAGGGCCCTACAATGAGCAGTTCTTC.

V gene TRBV29-1 combines with J gene TRBJ2-1, with D possibly TRBD2 on 6 matching bases. The V gene lost 8 bases and the J gene lost 11 bases, with 28 bases spanning the gap. This CDR3 region has 15 residues. Germline CDR1 and CDR2: SQVTM and ANQGSEA. The CDR3 DNA sequence: TGCAGCCCCGAGGTTAGGATAGCGGCAACAGTTCAGCAGTTCTTC. The encoded protein is CSPEVRIAATVQQFF.

This clonotype was seen a handful of times. The rearrangement joins TRBV19 to TRBJ2-1; the D call may be TRBD1 or TRBD2 (5 bases each). Germline V lookup: CDR1 LNHDA, CDR2 SQIVND (reference sequence). This CDR3 is built from 15 residues. Trimming took off 7 bases at V and 0 bases at J, with 13 bases between the two ends. CDR3 DNA: TGTGCCAGTACCCATCGGGACCGCTCCTACAATGAGCAGTTCTTC. Its protein product is CASTHRDRSYNEQFF.

V and J are TRBV12-3 or TRBV12-4 and TRBJ2-2; a possible D gene is TRBD1 (5 bases). Trimming left V 6 bases short and J 0 bases short, with 17 bases between. CDR3 size: 17 residues. CDR3: CASSPLRQTTNTGELFF. The DNA of the CDR3 is TGTGCCAGCAGCCCTCTTAGACAGACGACGAACACCGGGGAGCTGTTTTTT.

This clonotype was seen only once. The chain has TRBV10-3 and TRBJ2-7; 8 bases line up with TRBD1. The CDR3 is made up of 15 amino acids. Germline assignment: CDR1 ENHRY and CDR2 SYGVKD. The V and J ends lost 5 bases and 1 base, in that order; junction bases with no gene match: 7. The CDR3 nucleotides read TGTGCCATCAGTCAACGGACAGGGAATTCCTACGAGCAGTACTTC. Its translation: CAISQRTGNSYEQYF.

This clonotype showed up many times. The chain combines TRBV7-9 with TRBJ2-1; 7 nucleotides match TRBD1. V was clipped by 5 bases and J by 5 bases; unmatched bases: 12. CDR3 size: 16 residues. Germline CDR1 SEHNR, CDR2 FQNEAQ (reference sequence). In DNA form, the CDR3 reads TGTGCCAGCAGCGGAAGGACAGGCGGAAACAACAATGAGCAGTTCTTC. Protein: CASSGRTGGNNNEQFF.

The chain couples TRBV29-1 to TRBJ2-2; TRBD1 matches 7 bases. The trim removed 6 bases at V and 6 bases at J, leaving 4 bases unmatched. The CDR3 contains 12 residues. Germline CDR1 is SQVTM and CDR2 is ANQGSEA. Here the CDR3 DNA reads TGCAGCGTACGAACAGGGGCCGGGGAGCTGTTTTTT. This sequence encodes CSVRTGAGELFF.

Comments on this clonotype: A much larger clone differs by one base, so this may be a read error. The chain recombines TRBV5-1 with TRBJ2-4; D is perhaps TRBD1 (7 bases). Matching the DNA end better, TRBJ2-7 makes the J call doubtful. This CDR3 is built from 15 residues. Germline V gene data show CDR1 as SGHRS and CDR2 as YFSETQ. CDR3 residues: CASSLGQGLPYEQYF. In DNA, the CDR3 is TGCGCCAGCAGCTTGGGACAGGGACTCCCCTACGAGCAGTACTTC.

V is TRBV7-9 and J is TRBJ2-1; D tentatively reads TRBD1 or TRBD2 (5 bases each). Per germline, CDR1 SEHNR and CDR2 FQNEAQ (reference sequence). The CDR3 is 16 amino acids. V lost 5 bases to trimming and J lost 7 bases, with 21 bases between them. The CDR3, as DNA: TGTGCCAGCAGCGTAGTGGGGGTCTATGGTTTAAATGAGCAGTTCTTC. Its protein product is CASSVVGVYGLNEQFF.

The chain employs TRBV29-1 and TRBJ2-5, with TRBD1 identical over 8 bases. Judging by the DNA end, TRBJ2-1 fits better; the J call may be wrong. Germline values: CDR1 SQVTM, CDR2 ANQGSEA. This CDR3 spans 15 amino acids. CDR3 nucleotides: TGCAGCGTAGGCGGGACAGGCGCGTACCAAGAGACCCAGTTCTTC. The encoded protein is CSVGGTGAYQETQFF.

The V gene is TRBV6-5, the J gene TRBJ2-1, with 10 positions matching TRBD2. CDR1 is MNHEY, CDR2 SVGAGI, per germline. The CDR3 loop spans 16 amino acids. V shed 2 bases and J 6 bases; nucleotides not matched to a gene: 7. The CDR3 nucleotides are TGTGCCAGCAGTTACCCCAGCGGGAGGGTGGGCAATGAGCAGTTCTTC. It is translated as CASSYPSGRVGNEQFF.

This clonotype appeared many times. J is TRBJ1-1 and V is TRBV12-3 or TRBV12-4; 7 bases map to TRBD1. Trimming took 5 bases from V and 3 from J; bases not matched to a gene: 6. The CDR3 has 14 residues. DNA of the CDR3: TGTGCCAGCAGTCTTCAGGGGGGGGACACTGAAGCTTTCTTT. Amino acid sequence: CASSLQGGDTEAFF.

In regard to this clonotype: The germline gene is not matched at one end of the junction; a read error may be the cause. This chain connects TRBV19 to TRBJ2-1; D perhaps matches TRBD2 (7 bases). CDR3 length equals 12 residues. Germline lookup yields CDR1 LNHDA and CDR2 SQIVND (reference sequence). CDR3 sequence reads: CASTLGGGEQLF. CDR3 coding DNA: TGTGCCAGTACCCTGGGAGGGGGTGAGCAGTTATTC.

The V and J genes are TRBV7-8 and TRBJ2-7; D call uncertain. CDR3 length: 12 residues. Trimming stripped 6 bases from V and 4 bases from J, with 10 bases between. The germline V gene has CDR1 SGHVS and CDR2 FQNEAQ. CDR3 bases: TGTGCCAGCAGGCGAACTGGTTACGAGCAGTACTTC. Residues: CASRRTGYEQYF.

The chain couples TRBV4-3 to TRBJ2-7; TRBD1 agrees at 8 bases. Germline V gene data show CDR1 as LGHNA and CDR2 as YSLEER. V was pared by 0 bases and J by 3 bases, with 7 bases of the junction left unmatched. The CDR3 runs 16 residues. CDR3 coding DNA: TGCGCCAGCAGCCAAGAACACAGGGGGACAGGCTACGAGCAGTACTTC. Translating it yields CASSQEHRGTGYEQYF.

In its sample, this clonotype was seen once. This chain links TRBV5-1 with TRBJ2-1; D may match TRBD1 or TRBD2 (6 bases each). Trimming cost V 4 bases and J 5 bases, with 16 bases left between them. Germline-derived CDR1 and CDR2 are SGHRS and YFSETQ. This CDR3 has 15 amino acids. CDR3 in amino acids: CASSGGLDYNNEQFF. The DNA of the CDR3 is TGCGCCAGCAGCGGGGGCTTGGACTACAACAATGAGCAGTTCTTC.

This clonotype was detected ten times or more. The chain combines TRBV24-1 with TRBJ1-1; 9 bases fit TRBD1. The CDR3 sequence is 13 residues long. Germline V lookup: CDR1 KGHDR, CDR2 SFDVKD. The V and J ends lost 7 bases and 5 bases, in that order; junction bases with no gene match: 4. This CDR3 is CATRRTGETEAFF. As DNA, the CDR3 is TGTGCCACCAGGAGGACAGGGGAAACTGAAGCTTTCTTT.

V usage is TRBV27 and J usage is TRBJ2-3; 9 bases align to TRBD1. V gave up 4 bases and J gave up 1 base; unmatched junction bases: 6. The CDR3 contains 16 residues. Germline CDR1 is MNHEY and CDR2 is SMNVEV (reference sequence). The CDR3 sequence: CASSSPGDRGTDTQYF. CDR3 nucleotide sequence: TGTGCCAGCAGTTCACCTGGGGACAGGGGCACAGATACGCAGTATTTT.

This clonotype was counted a few times. This chain connects TRBV20-1 to TRBJ2-1; the match to TRBD2 covers 11 bases. Losses at the gene ends were 2 bases for V and 6 bases for J; bases not matched to a gene: 6. Germline-derived CDR1 and CDR2 are DFQATT and SNEGSKA (reference sequence). The CDR3 contains 15 residues. CDR3 sequence: CSARRLAGSRNEQFF. The CDR3 DNA reads TGCAGTGCTAGACGACTAGCGGGATCTCGCAATGAGCAGTTCTTC.

The sample holds many counts of this clonotype. CDR3: CASSLGAIAYEQYF. The CDR3 region has the DNA TGTGCCAGCAGCTTAGGGGCCATCGCCTACGAGCAGTACTTC. This chain joins TRBV7-2 and TRBJ2-7; no firm D call. The germline V and J ends were trimmed by 1 base and 2 bases, with 9 bases remaining between them. CDR1 is SGHTA, CDR2 FQGNSA, per germline. The CDR3 has 14 residues. Full variable domain (remainder filled in from reference TRBV7-2 and TRBJ2-7): GAGVSQSPSNKVTEKGKDVELRCDPISGHTALYWYRQSLGQGLEFLIYFQGNSAPDKSGLPSDRFSAERTGGSVSTLTIQRTQQEDSAVYLCASSLGAIAYEQYFGPGTRLTVT.

This clonotype was found a few times. This chain links TRBV12-3 or TRBV12-4 with TRBJ2-7, with D unclear. There are 13 residues in the CDR3. The V end lost 1 base, the J end lost 6 bases, and 10 bases lay between the germline ends. CDR3 sequence (DNA): TGTGCCAGCAGTTTAGAAGCCGGGTCCGAGCAGTACTTC. Its protein product is CASSLEAGSEQYF.

The sample holds a few counts of this clonotype. CDR3 sequence (DNA): TGTGCCAGCAGCGGGCTACCGGGAACCAATGAGCAGTACTTC. Protein: CASSGLPGTNEQYF. The rearrangement uses TRBV5-6 and TRBJ2-5; D might be TRBD2 (5 bases). Germline V gene sequence: CDR1 SGHDT, CDR2 YYEEEE. This CDR3 is built from 14 residues. V was clipped by 4 bases and J by 11 bases, with 21 bases between them.